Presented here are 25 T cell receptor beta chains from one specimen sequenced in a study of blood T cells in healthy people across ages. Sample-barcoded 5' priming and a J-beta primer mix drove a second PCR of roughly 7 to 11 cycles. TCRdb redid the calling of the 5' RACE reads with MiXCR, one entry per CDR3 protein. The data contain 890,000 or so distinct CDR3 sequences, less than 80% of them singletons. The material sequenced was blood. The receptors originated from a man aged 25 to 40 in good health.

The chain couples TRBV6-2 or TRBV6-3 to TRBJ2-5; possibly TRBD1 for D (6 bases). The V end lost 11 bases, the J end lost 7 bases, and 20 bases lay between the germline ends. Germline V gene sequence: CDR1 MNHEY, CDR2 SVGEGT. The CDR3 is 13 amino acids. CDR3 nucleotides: TGTGCCTCGGAAGGGGGTAGGGTTTGGACCCAGTACTTC. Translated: CASEGGRVWTQYF.

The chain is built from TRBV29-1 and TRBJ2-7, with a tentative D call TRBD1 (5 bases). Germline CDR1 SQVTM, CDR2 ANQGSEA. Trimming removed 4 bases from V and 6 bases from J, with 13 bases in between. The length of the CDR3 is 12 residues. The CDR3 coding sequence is TGCAGCGTTGCGGCAGGGCCCACCGAGCAGTACTTC. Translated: CSVAAGPTEQYF.

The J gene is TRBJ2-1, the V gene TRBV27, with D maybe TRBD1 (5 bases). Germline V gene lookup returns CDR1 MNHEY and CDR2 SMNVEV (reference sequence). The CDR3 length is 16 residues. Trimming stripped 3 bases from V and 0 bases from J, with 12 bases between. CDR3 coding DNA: TGTGCCAGCAGTTTGAAGACAGCCAGCTCCTACAATGAGCAGTTCTTC. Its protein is CASSLKTASSYNEQFF.

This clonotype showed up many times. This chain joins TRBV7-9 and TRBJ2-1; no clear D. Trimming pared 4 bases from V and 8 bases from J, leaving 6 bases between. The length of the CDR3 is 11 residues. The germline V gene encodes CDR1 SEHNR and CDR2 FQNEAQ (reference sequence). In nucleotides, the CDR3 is TGTGCCAGCAGCTGGGCGGATGAGCAGTTCTTC. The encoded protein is CASSWADEQFF.

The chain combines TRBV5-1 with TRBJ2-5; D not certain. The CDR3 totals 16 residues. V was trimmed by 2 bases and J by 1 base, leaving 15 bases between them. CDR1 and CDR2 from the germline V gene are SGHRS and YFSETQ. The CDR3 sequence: CASSLGATPGQETQYF. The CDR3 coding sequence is TGCGCCAGCAGCTTAGGAGCAACCCCCGGCCAAGAGACCCAGTACTTC.

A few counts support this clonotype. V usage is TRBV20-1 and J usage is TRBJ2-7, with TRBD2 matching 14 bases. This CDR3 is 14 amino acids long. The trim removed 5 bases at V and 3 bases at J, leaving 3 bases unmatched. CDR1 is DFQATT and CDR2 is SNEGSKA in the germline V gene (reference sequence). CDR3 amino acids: CSAGGLAGVYEQYF. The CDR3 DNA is TGCAGTGCTGGGGGACTAGCGGGGGTCTACGAGCAGTACTTC.

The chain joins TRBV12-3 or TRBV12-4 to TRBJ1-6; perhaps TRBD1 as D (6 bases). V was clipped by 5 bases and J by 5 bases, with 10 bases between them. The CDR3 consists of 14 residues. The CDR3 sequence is CASSQGHNNSPLHF. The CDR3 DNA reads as TGTGCCAGCAGTCAGGGACACAATAATTCACCCCTCCACTTT.

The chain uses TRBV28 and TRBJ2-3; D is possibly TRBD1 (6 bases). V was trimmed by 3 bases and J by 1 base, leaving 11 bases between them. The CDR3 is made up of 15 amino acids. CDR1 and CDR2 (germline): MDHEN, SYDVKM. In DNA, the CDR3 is TGTGCCAGCAGTTTTATAGGGGGTGGCACAGATACGCAGTATTTT. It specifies CASSFIGGGTDTQYF.

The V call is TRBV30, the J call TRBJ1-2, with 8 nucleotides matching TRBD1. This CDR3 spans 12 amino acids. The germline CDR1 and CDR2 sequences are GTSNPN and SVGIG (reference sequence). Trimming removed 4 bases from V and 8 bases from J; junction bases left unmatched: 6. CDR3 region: CAWNQGAWGYTF. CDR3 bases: TGTGCCTGGAATCAGGGGGCTTGGGGCTACACCTTC.

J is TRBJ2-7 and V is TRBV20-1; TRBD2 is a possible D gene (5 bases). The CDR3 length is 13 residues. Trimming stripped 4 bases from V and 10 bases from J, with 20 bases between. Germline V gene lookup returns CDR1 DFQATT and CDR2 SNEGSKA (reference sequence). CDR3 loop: CSATSPDRGSQYF. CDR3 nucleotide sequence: TGCAGTGCTACCTCGCCTGACCGAGGGTCCCAGTACTTC.

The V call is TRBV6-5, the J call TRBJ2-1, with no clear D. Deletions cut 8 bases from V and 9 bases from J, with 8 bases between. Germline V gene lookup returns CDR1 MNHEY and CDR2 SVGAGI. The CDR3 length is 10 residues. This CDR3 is CASGLSEQFF. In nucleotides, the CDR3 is TGTGCCAGCGGCCTCAGTGAGCAGTTCTTC.

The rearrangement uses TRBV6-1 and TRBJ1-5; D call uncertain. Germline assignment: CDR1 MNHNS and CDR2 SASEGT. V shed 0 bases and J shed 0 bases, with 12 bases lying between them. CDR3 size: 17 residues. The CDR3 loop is CASSEADPPYSNQPQHF. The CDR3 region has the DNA TGTGCCAGCAGTGAAGCCGATCCCCCTTATAGCAATCAGCCCCAGCATTTT.

The CDR3 here is CSARVVSNSPLHF. In DNA form, the CDR3 reads TGCAGTGCTAGAGTCGTCAGTAATTCACCCCTCCACTTT. The chain joins TRBV20-1 to TRBJ1-6; the D is unclear. The V gene's germline CDR1 is DFQATT and CDR2 SNEGSKA (reference sequence). V was cut by 1 base and J by 6 bases, with 7 bases left in between. This CDR3 is 13 amino acids long.

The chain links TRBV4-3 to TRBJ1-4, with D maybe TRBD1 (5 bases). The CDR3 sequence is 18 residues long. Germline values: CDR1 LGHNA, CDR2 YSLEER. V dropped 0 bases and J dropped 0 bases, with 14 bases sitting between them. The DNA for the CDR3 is TGCGCCAGCAGCCAAGATCGGAGGGGTGCTTCAACTAATGAAAAACTGTTTTTT. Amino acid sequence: CASSQDRRGASTNEKLFF.

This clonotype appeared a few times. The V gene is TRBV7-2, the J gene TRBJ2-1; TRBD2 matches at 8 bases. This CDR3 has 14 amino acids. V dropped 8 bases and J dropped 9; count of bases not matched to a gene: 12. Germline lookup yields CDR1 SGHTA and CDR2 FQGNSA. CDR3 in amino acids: CASQRAGGPPEQFF. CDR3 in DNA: TGTGCCAGCCAAAGGGCGGGGGGCCCACCTGAGCAGTTCTTC.

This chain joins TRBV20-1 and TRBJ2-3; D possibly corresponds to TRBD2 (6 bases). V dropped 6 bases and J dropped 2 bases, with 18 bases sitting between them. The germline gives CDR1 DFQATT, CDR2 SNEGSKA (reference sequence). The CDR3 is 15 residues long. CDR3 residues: CSAPQLGGTTDTQYF. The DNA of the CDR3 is TGCAGTGCCCCGCAATTGGGGGGAACCACAGATACGCAGTATTTT.

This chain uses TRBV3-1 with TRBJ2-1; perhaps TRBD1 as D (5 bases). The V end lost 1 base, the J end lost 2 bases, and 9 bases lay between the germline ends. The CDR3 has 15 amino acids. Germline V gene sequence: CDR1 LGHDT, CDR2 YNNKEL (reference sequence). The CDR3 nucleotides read TGTGCCAGCAGCCAAGCTAGGGGTGCCTACAATGAGCAGTTCTTC. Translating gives CASSQARGAYNEQFF.

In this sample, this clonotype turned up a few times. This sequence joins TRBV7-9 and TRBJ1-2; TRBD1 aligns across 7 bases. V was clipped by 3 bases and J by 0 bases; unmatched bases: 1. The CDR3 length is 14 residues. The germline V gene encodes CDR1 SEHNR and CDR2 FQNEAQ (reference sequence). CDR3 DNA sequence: TGTGCCAGCAGCTTCGGGACAGCTAACTATGGCTACACCTTC. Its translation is CASSFGTANYGYTF.

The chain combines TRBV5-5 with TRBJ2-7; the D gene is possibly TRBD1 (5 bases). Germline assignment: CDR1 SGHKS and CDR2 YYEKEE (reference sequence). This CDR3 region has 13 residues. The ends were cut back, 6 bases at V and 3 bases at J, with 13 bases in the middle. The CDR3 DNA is TGTGCCAGCACCTGGGTCCAGGGCTACGAGCAGTACTTC. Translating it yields CASTWVQGYEQYF.

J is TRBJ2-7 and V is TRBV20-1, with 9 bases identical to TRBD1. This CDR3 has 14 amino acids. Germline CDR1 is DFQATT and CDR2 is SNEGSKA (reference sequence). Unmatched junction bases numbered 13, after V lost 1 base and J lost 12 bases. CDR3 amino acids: CSARVTRDRELRYF. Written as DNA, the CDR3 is TGCAGTGCTAGAGTAACCCGGGACAGGGAATTAAGGTACTTC.

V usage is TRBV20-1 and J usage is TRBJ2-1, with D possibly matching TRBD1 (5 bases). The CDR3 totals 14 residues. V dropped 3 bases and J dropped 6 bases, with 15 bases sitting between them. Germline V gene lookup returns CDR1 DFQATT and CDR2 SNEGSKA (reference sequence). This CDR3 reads CSARVQTQGNEQFF. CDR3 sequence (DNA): TGCAGTGCTAGGGTCCAAACCCAGGGCAATGAGCAGTTCTTC.

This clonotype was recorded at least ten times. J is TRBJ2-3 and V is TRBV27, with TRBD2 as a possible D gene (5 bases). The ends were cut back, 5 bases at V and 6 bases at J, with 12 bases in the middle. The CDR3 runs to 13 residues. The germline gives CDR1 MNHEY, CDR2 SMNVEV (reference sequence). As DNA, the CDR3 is TGTGCCAGCAGTCTGGACTCCCCCGATACGCAGTATTTT. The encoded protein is CASSLDSPDTQYF.

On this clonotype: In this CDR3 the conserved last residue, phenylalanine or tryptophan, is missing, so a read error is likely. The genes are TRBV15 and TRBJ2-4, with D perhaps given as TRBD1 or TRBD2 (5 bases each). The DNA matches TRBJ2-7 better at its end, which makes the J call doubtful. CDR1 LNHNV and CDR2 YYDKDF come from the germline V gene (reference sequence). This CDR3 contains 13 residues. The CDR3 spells CATSRDEGFEQYL. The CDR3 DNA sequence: TGTGCCACCAGCAGAGATGAGGGGTTCGAGCAGTACCTC.

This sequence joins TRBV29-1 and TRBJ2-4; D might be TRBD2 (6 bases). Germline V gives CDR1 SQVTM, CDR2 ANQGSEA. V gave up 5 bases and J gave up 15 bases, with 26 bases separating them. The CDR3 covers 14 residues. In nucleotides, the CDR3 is TGCAGCGTTTCTGTGCTGGGGGGAGGAGAGACCCGGTACTTC. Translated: CSVSVLGGGETRYF.

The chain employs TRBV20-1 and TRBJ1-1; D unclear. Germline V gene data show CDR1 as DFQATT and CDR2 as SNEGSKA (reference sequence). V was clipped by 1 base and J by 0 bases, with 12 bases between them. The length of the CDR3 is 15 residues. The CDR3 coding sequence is TGCAGTGCTAGAGTGGACCGAGAGATGAACACTGAAGCTTTCTTT. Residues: CSARVDREMNTEAFF.